Listed here are 23 T cell receptor beta chains from one sample, sequenced in a study of beta chain features in type 1 diabetes. Expressed TCRB transcripts got sequenced, as all isolated RNA was reverse transcribed. Method: immunoSEQ multiplex PCR; TCRdb's copy keeps in-frame clones and lacks some. The data hold about 40,000 clones, with more than 40% observed a single time. The sequencing input was central memory CD4+ T cells from blood. These receptors were collected from a woman aged 18-30 years in good health.

The chain employs TRBV27 and TRBJ2-7; TRBD2 matches 9 bases. This CDR3 has 16 amino acids. Germline lookup yields CDR1 MNHEY and CDR2 SMNVEV (reference sequence). The junction had 7 bases not matched to a gene; V was cut back by 1 base and J by 3 bases. CDR3 sequence: CASSLFAGGPVYEQYF. CDR3 DNA: TGTGCCAGCAGTTTATTTGCGGGAGGGCCGGTCTACGAGCAGTACTTC.

This clone was seen a handful of times. This chain uses TRBV2 with TRBJ2-7, with a weak D call TRBD1 (6 bases). CDR1 is SNHLY, CDR2 FYNNEI, per germline. This CDR3 has 13 amino acids. Trimming cost V 4 bases and J 6 bases, with 13 bases left between them. CDR3 DNA sequence: TGTGCCAGCAGTGCCGGGACAACTACCGAGCAGTACTTC. Translating it yields CASSAGTTTEQYF.

J is TRBJ1-4 and V is TRBV29-1; a possible D gene is TRBD1 (6 bases). This CDR3 region has 13 residues. In germline, CDR1 is SQVTM, CDR2 ANQGSEA. The ends were cut back, 5 bases at V and 3 bases at J, with 10 bases in the middle. CDR3 nucleotides: TGCAGCGTTAAACAGGGATCTAATGAAAAACTGTTTTTT. Amino acid sequence: CSVKQGSNEKLFF.

The V gene is TRBV5-1, the J gene TRBJ2-3; 7 bases are shared with TRBD2. Germline V lookup: CDR1 SGHRS, CDR2 YFSETQ. Trimming cost V 5 bases and J 4 bases; bases outside gene matches: 7. This CDR3 has 14 amino acids. The CDR3 nucleotides read TGCGCCAGCAGTAACCTAGCGGACGCAGATACGCAGTATTTT. Translating it yields CASSNLADADTQYF.

This clone was counted a single time. The chain recombines TRBV7-9 with TRBJ2-7; perhaps TRBD1 as D (5 bases). V lost 5 bases to trimming and J lost 2 bases, with 13 bases between them. Germline CDR1 SEHNR, CDR2 FQNEAQ (reference sequence). The CDR3 has 14 amino acids. DNA of the CDR3: TGTGCCAGCAGCAGAGGACAAATTACCTACGAGCAGTACTTC. Its protein product is CASSRGQITYEQYF. Based on the CDR3 plus reference TRBV7-9 and TRBJ2-7, the full variable domain is DTGVSQNPRHKITKRGQNVTFRCDPISEHNRLYWYRQTLGQGPEFLTYFQNEAQLEKSRLLSDRFSAERPKGSFSTLEIQRTEQGDSAMYLCASSRGQITYEQYFGPGTRLTVT.

The chain has TRBV5-6 and TRBJ2-7, with 8 bases fitting TRBD1. The CDR3 is made up of 14 amino acids. Germline CDR1 reads SGHDT; CDR2 reads YYEEEE. V dropped 4 bases and J dropped 3; count of bases not matched to a gene: 6. CDR3 residues: CASSGTGTDYEQYF. The CDR3 DNA reads TGTGCCAGCAGCGGGACAGGTACTGACTACGAGCAGTACTTC.

The genes are TRBV11-1 and TRBJ1-2; D is undetermined. CDR3 length equals 13 residues. Germline values: CDR1 SGHAT, CDR2 FQDESV (reference sequence). Trimming stripped 3 bases from V and 6 bases from J, with 11 bases between. Here the CDR3 DNA reads TGTGCCAGCAGCTTCTTACAGTCCGATGGCTACACCTTC. This sequence encodes CASSFLQSDGYTF.

This rearrangement joins TRBV6-1 to TRBJ2-1; 8 nucleotides align to TRBD2. Germline CDR1 MNHNS, CDR2 SASEGT. The J segment lost 6 bases and the V segment lost 2 bases, leaving 15 bases of the junction unmatched. The CDR3 has 18 residues. CDR3 coding DNA: TGTGCCAGCAGTGAACCAATGCATGCTAGCGGGCAACCCAATGAGCAGTTCTTC. This sequence encodes CASSEPMHASGQPNEQFF.

The chain is built from TRBV27 and TRBJ1-1, with D possibly TRBD1 on 5 matching bases. Germline CDR1 reads MNHEY; CDR2 reads SMNVEV (reference sequence). V dropped 4 bases and J dropped 4 bases, with 16 bases sitting between them. The CDR3 length is 15 residues. The CDR3: CASSSLWGVGTEAFF. For the CDR3, the DNA is TGTGCCAGCAGTTCCCTGTGGGGGGTGGGCACTGAAGCTTTCTTT.

This chain connects TRBV11-3 to TRBJ2-1, with 7 bases lining up with TRBD1. The germline gives CDR1 SGHNT, CDR2 YENEEA. The CDR3 consists of 16 residues. Trimming cost V 1 base and J 1 base; bases outside gene matches: 4. CDR3 protein: CASSLGGTESYNEQFF. CDR3 sequence (DNA): TGTGCCAGCAGCTTAGGAGGGACAGAGTCCTACAATGAGCAGTTCTTC.

The chain employs TRBV25-1 and TRBJ1-1; tentatively, D is TRBD1 (6 bases). Germline-derived CDR1 and CDR2 are MGHDK and SYGVNS. The CDR3 covers 15 residues. Trimming took off 4 bases at V and 4 bases at J, with 16 bases between the two ends. CDR3 loop: CASSANLTQGTEAFF. In DNA form, the CDR3 reads TGTGCCAGCAGTGCTAATCTGACACAGGGCACTGAAGCTTTCTTT.

This chain uses TRBV5-6 with TRBJ1-6, with D unresolved. CDR1 is SGHDT, CDR2 YYEEEE, per germline. The V end was cut by 2 bases, the J end by 6 bases, with 9 bases between. The CDR3 sequence is 14 residues long. CDR3 nucleotide sequence: TGTGCCAGCAGCTTTGGGCAGGCTAATTCACCCCTCCACTTT. Translation gives CASSFGQANSPLHF.

The genes are TRBV2 and TRBJ2-5; 9 positions match TRBD1. This CDR3 is built from 15 residues. V shed 4 bases and J 5 bases; nucleotides not matched to a gene: 8. Germline V CDR1 and CDR2: SNHLY, FYNNEI. The chain's CDR3 is CASSGGQGGWETQYF. As DNA, the CDR3 is TGTGCCAGCAGTGGGGGACAGGGCGGGTGGGAGACCCAGTACTTC.

This chain uses TRBV25-1 with TRBJ1-5; 7 nucleotides match TRBD1. The CDR3 is 14 residues long. Trimming at V came to 2 bases and at J to 6 bases, leaving 4 bases not matched to a gene. Germline V gives CDR1 MGHDK, CDR2 SYGVNS. CDR3 residues: CASSEEGAGQPQHF. Here the CDR3 DNA reads TGTGCCAGCAGTGAAGAGGGGGCGGGTCAGCCCCAGCATTTT. Using reference TRBV25-1 and TRBJ1-5 for the parts outside the CDR3, the full variable domain is EADIYQTPRYLVIGTGKKITLECSQTMGHDKMYWYQQDPGMELHLIHYSYGVNSTEKGDLSSESTVSRIRTEHFPLTLESARPSHTSQYLCASSEEGAGQPQHFGDGTRLSIL.

The chain uses TRBV30 and TRBJ2-3; the D gene is possibly TRBD2 (6 bases). Trimming left V 3 bases short and J 0 bases short, with 13 bases between. Looked up from germline, CDR1 is GTSNPN and CDR2 is SVGIG (reference sequence). The CDR3 extends over 15 amino acids. DNA of the CDR3: TGTGCCTGGAGATTTCGGGCGGGGAGCACAGATACGCAGTATTTT. This sequence encodes CAWRFRAGSTDTQYF.

The chain combines TRBV25-1 with TRBJ2-6, with D perhaps matching TRBD1 (6 bases). Trimming took 4 bases from V and 0 from J, leaving 13 bases between them. The CDR3 totals 17 residues. In germline, CDR1 is MGHDK, CDR2 SYGVNS. The CDR3 DNA sequence: TGTGCCAGCAGTGTGGGACAAAAACTCTCTGGGGCCAACGTCCTGACTTTC. Amino acids: CASSVGQKLSGANVLTF.

The CDR3 sequence is CASSLFVQETQYF. The CDR3 coding sequence is TGTGCCAGCAGCTTATTCGTCCAAGAGACCCAGTACTTC. J is TRBJ2-5 and V is TRBV7-8, with no clear D. Trimming removed 2 bases from V and 1 base from J, with 5 bases in between. There are 13 residues in the CDR3. Germline values: CDR1 SGHVS, CDR2 FQNEAQ.

In regard to this clone: A junction boundary mismatches the germline segment, possibly from a read error. Other DNA sequences within the sample encode an identical CDR3. V and J are TRBV15 and TRBJ1-1, with D possibly being TRBD1 (6 bases). CDR3 length equals 13 residues. From germline, CDR1 is LNHNV and CDR2 YYDKDF (reference sequence). CDR3 in amino acids: CATSTEQGTEAFF. The DNA of the CDR3 is TGTGCCACCAGCACGGAACAGGGCACTGAGGCTTTCTTT.

The CDR3 is CASSPDRENTGELFF. CDR3 coding DNA: TGTGCCAGCTCACCAGATCGGGAGAACACCGGGGAGCTGTTTTTT. This chain connects TRBV18 to TRBJ2-2; tentative D call: TRBD2 (5 bases). Looked up from germline, CDR1 is KGHSH and CDR2 is LQKENI. This CDR3 has 15 amino acids. The V and J ends lost 2 bases and 1 base respectively, with 8 bases between them.

This sequence joins TRBV15 and TRBJ2-7; TRBD1 matches 12 bases. This CDR3 has 17 amino acids. CDR1 and CDR2 from the germline V gene are LNHNV and YYDKDF (reference sequence). Trimming took 5 bases from V and 5 from J; bases not matched to a gene: 13. Written as DNA, the CDR3 is TGTGCCACCAGCTCCCGAGGGAGGGGACAGGGGGCCCACGAGCAGTACTTC. Encoded protein: CATSSRGRGQGAHEQYF. Complete variable domain (other parts from reference TRBV15 and TRBJ2-7): DAMVIQNPRYQVTQFGKPVTLSCSQTLNHNVMYWYQQKSSQAPKLLFHYYDKDFNNEADTPDNFQSRRPNTSFCFLDIRSPGLGDTAMYLCATSSRGRGQGAHEQYFGPGTRLTVT.

The sample holds a few counts of this clone. The V call is TRBV25-1, the J call TRBJ2-1, with a weak D call TRBD2 (6 bases). V was clipped by 6 bases and J by 1 base, with 22 bases between them. The germline CDR1 and CDR2 sequences are MGHDK and SYGVNS. CDR3 length: 18 residues. Here the CDR3 DNA reads TGTGCCAGCAGAAGCCGGGGGTCGGCAGGCCCGTCCTACAATGAGCAGTTCTTC. It encodes CASRSRGSAGPSYNEQFF.

This chain uses TRBV30 with TRBJ2-2, with 7 positions matching TRBD1. V shed 1 base and J 5 bases; nucleotides not matched to a gene: 7. Germline V lookup: CDR1 GTSNPN, CDR2 SVGIG (reference sequence). The CDR3 runs to 15 residues. The CDR3 here is CAWSGGQVRTGELFF. The DNA for the CDR3 is TGTGCCTGGAGTGGAGGACAGGTGCGGACCGGGGAGCTGTTTTTT.

The V gene is TRBV6-1, the J gene TRBJ2-4, with D possibly being TRBD1 (6 bases). The CDR3 has 18 amino acids. CDR1 and CDR2 (germline): MNHNS, SASEGT. V was pared by 4 bases and J by 0 bases, with 19 bases between. CDR3 in amino acids: CASSAKSVTGLAKNIQYF. Written as DNA, the CDR3 is TGTGCCAGCAGTGCAAAAAGCGTGACAGGCTTAGCCAAAAACATTCAGTACTTC.